These 6 T cell receptor beta chains were all obtained from the same sample, sequenced in a study of siplizumab effects on memory and regulatory T cells. Clones were sequenced by immunoSEQ multiplex PCR, and TCRdb holds only the in-frame ones, with some missing. The sample holds tens of thousands of clones, roughly 93% seen once. The sample taken for sequencing was CD8+ T cells sorted from blood. These receptors were collected from a human donor in good health.

The gene calls are TRBV4-1 and TRBJ2-7, with 8 bases identical to TRBD1. The junction had 4 bases not matched to a gene; V was cut back by 2 bases and J by 4 bases. The CDR3 is made up of 14 amino acids. CDR1 is MGHRA and CDR2 is YSYEKL in the germline V gene. The CDR3 region is CASSQRQGFYEQYF. The CDR3 coding sequence is TGCGCCAGCAGCCAAAGACAGGGGTTTTACGAGCAGTACTTC.

This sequence joins TRBV7-9 and TRBJ2-4; a possible D gene is TRBD1 (6 bases). Trimming removed 1 base from V and 1 base from J, with 20 bases in between. Germline-derived CDR1 and CDR2 are SEHNR and FQNEAQ (reference sequence). The CDR3 consists of 19 residues. The CDR3 here is CASSLDREAVTWAKNIQYF. The CDR3 nucleotides read TGTGCCAGCAGCTTAGACAGGGAAGCCGTAACGTGGGCCAAAAACATTCAGTACTTC.

The chain uses TRBV19 and TRBJ1-4; D might be TRBD1 (6 bases). CDR3 size: 15 residues. CDR1 is LNHDA, CDR2 SQIVND, per germline (reference sequence). V dropped 3 bases and J dropped 4 bases, with 12 bases sitting between them. Written as DNA, the CDR3 is TGTGCCAGTAGTATTTCGGGACACCTTAATGAAAAACTGTTTTTT. It specifies CASSISGHLNEKLFF.

The V gene is TRBV7-9, the J gene TRBJ1-1; D perhaps matches TRBD1 (5 bases). Trimming took 5 bases from V and 7 from J, leaving 8 bases between them. The CDR3 loop spans 11 amino acids. Germline-derived CDR1 and CDR2 are SEHNR and FQNEAQ (reference sequence). The CDR3 nucleotides are TGTGCCAGCAGCAATCAGGGTGAAGCTTTCTTT. Protein sequence: CASSNQGEAFF.

In DNA, the CDR3 is TGTGCCTGGGGGGTGGTGGACGAGCAGTACTTC. It encodes CAWGVVDEQYF. The V and J genes are TRBV30 and TRBJ2-7; D remains ambiguous. CDR1 is GTSNPN and CDR2 is SVGIG in the germline V gene (reference sequence). V lost 5 bases and J 5 bases, leaving 10 bases between the germline ends. This CDR3 is built from 11 residues.

The chain couples TRBV9 to TRBJ2-1; 9 positions agree with TRBD1. In germline, CDR1 is SGDLS, CDR2 YYNGEE. The length of the CDR3 is 14 residues. Losses at the gene ends were 4 bases for V and 6 bases for J; bases not matched to a gene: 5. The CDR3 spells CASSLTGGANEQFF. The CDR3 DNA sequence: TGTGCCAGCAGCTTGACAGGGGGGGCCAATGAGCAGTTCTTC.